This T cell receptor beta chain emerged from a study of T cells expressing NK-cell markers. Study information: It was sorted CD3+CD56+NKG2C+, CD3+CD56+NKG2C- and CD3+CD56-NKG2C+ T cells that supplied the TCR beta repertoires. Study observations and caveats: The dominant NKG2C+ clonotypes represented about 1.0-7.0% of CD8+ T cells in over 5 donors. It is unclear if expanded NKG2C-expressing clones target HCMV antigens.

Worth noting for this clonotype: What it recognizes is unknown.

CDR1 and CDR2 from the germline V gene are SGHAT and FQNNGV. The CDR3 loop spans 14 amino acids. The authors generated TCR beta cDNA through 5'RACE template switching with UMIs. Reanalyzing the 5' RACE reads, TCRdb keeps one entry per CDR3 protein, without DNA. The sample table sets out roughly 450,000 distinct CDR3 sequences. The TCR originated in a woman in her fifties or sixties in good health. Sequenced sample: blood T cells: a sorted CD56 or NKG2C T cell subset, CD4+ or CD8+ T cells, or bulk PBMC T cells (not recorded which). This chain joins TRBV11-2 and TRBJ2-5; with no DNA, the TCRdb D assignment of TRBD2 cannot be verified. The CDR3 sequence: CASSLGGLPTAQYF.